This TCR beta chain is from a study of cytomegalovirus exposure and HLA in healthy donors. Trimming at V came to 4 bases and at J to 6 bases, leaving 11 bases not matched to a gene. There are 15 residues in the CDR3. The germline gives CDR1 SGHRS, CDR2 YFSETQ. Of note for this clone: No antigen is known for it.

Points from the study as a whole: In a later analysis, TCR beta V- and J-gene trimming was associated with a missense DCLRE1C variant.

The PCR employed 60 Vbeta primers together with 13 Jbeta primers. Generated by immunoSEQ multiplex PCR, the TCRdb table keeps only in-frame clones and is missing some. The sample includes fewer than 130,000 clones. The gene calls are TRBV5-1 and TRBJ2-3, with 7 bases fitting TRBD2. This clonotype originated in a man in his fifties or sixties in good health and CMV-seronegative. Sample: PBMCs. The CDR3, as DNA: TGCGCCAGCAGCCTACTCGGGGGGACGAAGGATACGCAGTATTTT. It is translated as CASSLLGGTKDTQYF.